This passage covers 6 T cell receptor beta chains from one sample sequenced in a study of CD4 T cells in lung cancer. The repertoire was sequenced with immunoSEQ multiplex PCR; TCRdb's copy has only in-frame clones and lacks some. The sample gives some 2,000 clones, around 64% of which show up once; 5.8% is in the top ten. The antigens of these receptors remain unknown. PBMCs were cultured 10 to 15 days with mutant 27-mer peptides, then restimulated with peptide-pulsed autologous B cells. Live IFNgamma-secreting T cells were sorted after restimulation with peptide-pulsed B cells. Sorted cells were expanded at limiting dilution, approximately 3 or 11 per well, for about 14 to 20 days. Sequencing was carried out using a CD4+ T cell line or clone grown in culture. The receptors derive from a woman between 55 and 75 years old with non-small cell lung cancer. Some clones in this sample may be carry-over from other donors' samples.

The V call is TRBV2, the J call TRBJ2-3, with 8 positions matching TRBD2. This CDR3 is built from 16 residues. Germline lookup yields CDR1 SNHLY and CDR2 FYNNEI. V trimming: 5 bases; J trimming: 5 bases; junction bases outside the gene matches: 12. The DNA of the CDR3 is TGTGCCAGCAGTTCCTTGACTAGCGCCCTGGGAGATACGCAGTATTTT. Protein product: CASSSLTSALGDTQYF.

The genes are TRBV11-2 and TRBJ2-7; TRBD1 aligns across 9 bases. The CDR3 is 16 amino acids. The trim removed 4 bases at V and 0 bases at J, leaving 7 bases unmatched. Germline CDR1 is SGHAT and CDR2 is FQNNGV. CDR3 DNA sequence: TGTGCCAGCAGCTCTTTGGACAGGGGCCCCTCCTACGAGCAGTACTTC. Its translation: CASSSLDRGPSYEQYF.

The chain carries TRBV19 and TRBJ2-5; 7 bases map to TRBD2. Germline CDR1 and CDR2: LNHDA and SQIVND (reference sequence). V shed 10 bases and J 2 bases; nucleotides not matched to a gene: 7. The CDR3 loop spans 13 amino acids. DNA for the CDR3: TGTGCCACCCGGCGGGGGTTACAAGAGACCCAGTACTTC. The encoded protein is CATRRGLQETQYF.

The sample holds a few counts of this clone. CDR3 region: CASSLGGQGTEAFF. The CDR3 nucleotides are TGTGCCAGCAGCTTAGGAGGACAGGGGACTGAAGCTTTCTTT. This sequence joins TRBV7-9 and TRBJ1-1, with 9 bases aligning to TRBD1. V was pared by 1 base and J by 5 bases, with 2 bases of the junction left unmatched. The CDR3 loop spans 14 amino acids. Per germline, CDR1 SEHNR and CDR2 FQNEAQ (reference sequence). Combining the CDR3 with reference TRBV7-9 and TRBJ1-1 gives the whole variable domain DTGVSQNPRHKITKRGQNVTFRCDPISEHNRLYWYRQTLGQGPEFLTYFQNEAQLEKSRLLSDRFSAERPKGSFSTLEIQRTEQGDSAMYLCASSLGGQGTEAFFGQGTRLTVV.

The chain has TRBV28 and TRBJ1-2; the match to TRBD1 covers 10 bases. The CDR3 has 16 residues. From germline, CDR1 is MDHEN and CDR2 SYDVKM. V was pared by 6 bases and J by 8 bases, with 15 bases of the junction left unmatched. CDR3 in amino acids: CASRTRPGTGVWGYTF. The CDR3 DNA is TGTGCCAGCAGAACCCGTCCCGGGACAGGGGTGTGGGGCTACACCTTC.

This clone was seen only a few times. This chain links TRBV5-6 with TRBJ1-5; no clear D. The CDR3 totals 15 residues. Germline V lookup: CDR1 SGHDT, CDR2 YYEEEE. Trimming stripped 0 bases from V and 3 bases from J, with 10 bases between. CDR3 DNA sequence: TGTGCCAGCAGCTTGGGAAGTGGAGCCAATCAGCCCCAGCATTTT. Translating gives CASSLGSGANQPQHF.